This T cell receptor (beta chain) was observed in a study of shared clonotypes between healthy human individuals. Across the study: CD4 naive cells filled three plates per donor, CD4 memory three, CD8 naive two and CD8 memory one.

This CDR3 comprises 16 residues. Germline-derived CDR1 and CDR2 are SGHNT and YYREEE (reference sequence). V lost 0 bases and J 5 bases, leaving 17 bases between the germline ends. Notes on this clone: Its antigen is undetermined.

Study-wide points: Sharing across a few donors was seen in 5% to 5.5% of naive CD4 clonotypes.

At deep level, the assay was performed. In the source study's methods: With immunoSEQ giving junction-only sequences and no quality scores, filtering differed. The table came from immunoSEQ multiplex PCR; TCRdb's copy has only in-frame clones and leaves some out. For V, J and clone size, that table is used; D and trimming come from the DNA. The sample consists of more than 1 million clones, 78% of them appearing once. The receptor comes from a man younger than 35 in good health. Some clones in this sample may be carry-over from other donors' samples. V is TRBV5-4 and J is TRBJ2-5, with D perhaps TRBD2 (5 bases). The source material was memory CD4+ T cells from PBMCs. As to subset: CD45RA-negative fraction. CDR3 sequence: CASSLGGPKLGETQYF. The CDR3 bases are TGTGCCAGCAGCTTGGGCGGGCCGAAATTGGGGGAGACCCAGTACTTC.